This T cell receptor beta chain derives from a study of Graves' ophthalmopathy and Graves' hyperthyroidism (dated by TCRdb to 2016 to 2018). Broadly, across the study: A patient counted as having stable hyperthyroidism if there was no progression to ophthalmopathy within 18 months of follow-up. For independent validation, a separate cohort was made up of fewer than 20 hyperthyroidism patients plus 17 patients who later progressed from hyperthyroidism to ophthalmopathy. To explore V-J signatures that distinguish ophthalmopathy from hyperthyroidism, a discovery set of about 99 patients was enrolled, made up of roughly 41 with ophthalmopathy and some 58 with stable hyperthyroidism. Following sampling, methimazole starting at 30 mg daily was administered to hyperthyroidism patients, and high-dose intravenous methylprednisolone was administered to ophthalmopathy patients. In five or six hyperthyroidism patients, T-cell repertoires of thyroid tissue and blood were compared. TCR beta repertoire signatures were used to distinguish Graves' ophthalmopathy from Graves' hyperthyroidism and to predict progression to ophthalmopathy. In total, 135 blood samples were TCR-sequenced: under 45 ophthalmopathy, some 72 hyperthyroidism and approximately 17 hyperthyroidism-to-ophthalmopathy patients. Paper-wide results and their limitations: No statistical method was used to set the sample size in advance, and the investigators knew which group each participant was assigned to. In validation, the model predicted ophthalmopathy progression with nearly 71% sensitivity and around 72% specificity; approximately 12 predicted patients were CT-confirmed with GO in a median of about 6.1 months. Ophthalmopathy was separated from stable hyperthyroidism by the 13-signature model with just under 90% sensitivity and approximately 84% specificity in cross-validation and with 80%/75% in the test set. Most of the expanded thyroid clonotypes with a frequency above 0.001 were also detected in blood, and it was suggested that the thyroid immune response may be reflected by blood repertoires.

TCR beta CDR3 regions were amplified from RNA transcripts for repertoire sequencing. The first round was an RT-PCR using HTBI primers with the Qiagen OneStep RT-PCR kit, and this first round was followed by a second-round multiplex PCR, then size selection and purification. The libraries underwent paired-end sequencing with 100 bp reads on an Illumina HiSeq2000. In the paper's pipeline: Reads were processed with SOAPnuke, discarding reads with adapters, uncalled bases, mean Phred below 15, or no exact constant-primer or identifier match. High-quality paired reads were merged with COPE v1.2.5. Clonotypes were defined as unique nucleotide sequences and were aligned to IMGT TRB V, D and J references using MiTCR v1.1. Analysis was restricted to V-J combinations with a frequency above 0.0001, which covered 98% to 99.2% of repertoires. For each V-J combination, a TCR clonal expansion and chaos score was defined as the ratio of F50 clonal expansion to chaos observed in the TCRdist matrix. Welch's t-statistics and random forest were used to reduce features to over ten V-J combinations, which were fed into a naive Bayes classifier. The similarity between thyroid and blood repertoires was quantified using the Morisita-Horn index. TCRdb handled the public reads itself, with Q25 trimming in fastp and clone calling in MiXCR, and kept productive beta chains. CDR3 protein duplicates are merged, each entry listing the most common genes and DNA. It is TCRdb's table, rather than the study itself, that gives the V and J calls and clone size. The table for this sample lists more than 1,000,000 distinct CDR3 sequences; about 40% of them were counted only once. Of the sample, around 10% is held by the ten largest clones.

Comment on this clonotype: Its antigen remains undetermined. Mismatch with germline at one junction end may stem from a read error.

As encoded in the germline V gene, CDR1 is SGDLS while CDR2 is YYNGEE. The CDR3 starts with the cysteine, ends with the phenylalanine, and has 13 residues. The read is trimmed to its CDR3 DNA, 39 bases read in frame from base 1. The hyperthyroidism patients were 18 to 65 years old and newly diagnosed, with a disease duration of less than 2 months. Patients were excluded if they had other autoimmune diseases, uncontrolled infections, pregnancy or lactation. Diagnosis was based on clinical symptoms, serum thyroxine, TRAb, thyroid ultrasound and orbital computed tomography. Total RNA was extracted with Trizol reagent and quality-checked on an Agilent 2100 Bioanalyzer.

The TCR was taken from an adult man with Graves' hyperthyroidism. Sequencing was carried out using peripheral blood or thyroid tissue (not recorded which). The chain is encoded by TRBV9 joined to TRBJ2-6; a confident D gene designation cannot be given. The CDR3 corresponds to CASSLRVGKRMAF. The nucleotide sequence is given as TGTGCCAGCAGCTTACGTGTTGGTAAGAGAATGGCTTTC.